This TCR beta chain is drawn from a study of blood T cell repertoires in COVID-19 (dated by TCRdb to the early 2020s). About the investigation overall: Samples from collaborators originated in the United States, Italy and Spain and spanned both the acute and convalescent phases of COVID-19. The prospective study material was composed of cDNA or gDNA derived from T cells, B-cell-depleted T cells, or PBMCs. Subjects who had been exposed to COVID-19, were actively infected with it, or had recovered from it provided the deeply sampled blood TCRbeta repertoires that made up the dataset. The repertoires were released in a freely available public database meant as a resource for research on the immune response to SARS-CoV-2. The samples were drawn from two sources: the first 160 participants of the ongoing ImmuneRACE study, and some 1,300 subjects contributed by 6 global collaborators. Nearly every sample came with metadata listing a de-identified subject ID, COVID-19 status, age in years and sex. Where HLA class I and class II types were available, the types were taken from metadata supplied by the sample provider, not from assay-based typing.

Regarding this clone: It lacks a known antigen. Its ends do not fully match the called genes, so a read error is possible.

Paper-wide results and their limitations: Clinical and demographic metadata were provided uncurated, with the amount varying by source and participant.

CDR1 and CDR2 are drawn from the germline V gene: SGHRS, YFSETQ. The CDR3 covers 17 residues, taking in both the cysteine and the phenylalanine. The DNA shown is the 51-base CDR3, in frame from base 1. The immunoSEQ Assay, a bias-controlled multiplex PCR, was used to amplify TCRbeta CDR3 regions from genomic DNA. Turning to the authors' computational methods: The number of nucleated cells in each sample was estimated from the amplification of reference gene primers within the assay. Sequence reads were collapsed and filtered to measure the absolute abundance of every unique TCRbeta CDR3 rearrangement. For each sample, productive Simpson clonality was calculated by taking the square root of Simpson's diversity index across productive rearrangements. TCRdb holds this immuneACCESS table with in-frame rearrangements only. Some clones are missing; in checked studies, unresolved V genes explain under half, and the rest has no known cause. The V and J calls and clone size were taken over from that table, and D and trimming were inferred from the DNA. The sample yields 130,000 to 150,000 clones; around 81% were counted once. The biggest ten clones account for roughly 7.7% of the sample.

Collaborating institutions collected whole blood in K2EDTA tubes following their own protocols. Collaborator samples were shipped for TCRbeta analysis as frozen whole blood, isolated PBMCs, or DNA extracted from either sample type. The V gene is TRBV5-1 and the J gene is TRBJ2-6; TRBD1 matches 8 bases in the middle. Sequenced sample: peripheral blood. The source is a human donor with acute or convalescent COVID-19. The donor label of this sample is uncertain. CDR3 sequence: CASSSGTGVSGVNVLTF. The nucleotides read TGCGCCAGCAGCTCGGGGACAGGAGTCTCTGGGGTCAACGTCCTGACTTTC. With all but the CDR3 taken from the reference TRBV5-1 and TRBJ2-6 genes, the full variable domain is: KAGVTQTPRYLIKTRGQQVTLSCSPISGHRSVSWYQQTPGQGLQFLFEYFSETQRNKGNFPGRFSGRQFSNSRSEMNVSTLELGDSALYLCASSSGTGVSGVNVLTFGAGSRLTVL.